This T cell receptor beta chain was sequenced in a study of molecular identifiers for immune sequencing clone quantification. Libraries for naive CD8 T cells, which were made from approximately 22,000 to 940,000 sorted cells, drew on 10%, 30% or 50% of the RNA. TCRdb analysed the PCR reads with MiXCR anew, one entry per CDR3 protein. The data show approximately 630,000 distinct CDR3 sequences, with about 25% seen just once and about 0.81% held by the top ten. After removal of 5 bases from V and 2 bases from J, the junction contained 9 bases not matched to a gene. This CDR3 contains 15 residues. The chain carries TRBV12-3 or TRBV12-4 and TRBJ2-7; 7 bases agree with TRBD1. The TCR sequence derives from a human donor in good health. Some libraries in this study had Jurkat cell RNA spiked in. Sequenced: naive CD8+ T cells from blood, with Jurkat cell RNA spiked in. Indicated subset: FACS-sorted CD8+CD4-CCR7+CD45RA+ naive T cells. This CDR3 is CASSASPGQTYEQYF. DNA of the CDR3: TGTGCCAGCAGTGCCTCGCCGGGACAGACCTACGAGCAGTACTTC.